The present entry profiles one T cell receptor beta chain with its context. What it recognizes is unknown. This sample is part of a study of human thymus T cells. Regarding the study as a whole: Thymic and blood repertoires seemed to show skewed V and J gene use.

A roughly 0.5-1 mL peripheral blood aliquot was taken intraoperatively from four of eight donors. Repertoires were generated with immunoSEQ multiplex PCR, while TCRdb's copy carries only in-frame clones and drops some. The repertoire holds some 46,000 clones, 90% to 95% seen once, with about 0.13% in the top ten. Sequencing input: blood. The TCR sequence derives from a boy under three years old with a congenital heart defect but otherwise immunologically healthy.

Here the CDR3 reads CASKRGGDDTQYF. The CDR3, as DNA: TGTGCCAGTAAGCGGGGGGGCGACGATACGCAGTATTTT. The genes are TRBV19 and TRBJ2-3; 10 bases fit TRBD2. The V gene's germline CDR1 is LNHDA and CDR2 SQIVND (reference sequence). The CDR3 is 13 residues long. J gave up 6 bases and V 7 bases, and 4 bases lay outside the gene matches.